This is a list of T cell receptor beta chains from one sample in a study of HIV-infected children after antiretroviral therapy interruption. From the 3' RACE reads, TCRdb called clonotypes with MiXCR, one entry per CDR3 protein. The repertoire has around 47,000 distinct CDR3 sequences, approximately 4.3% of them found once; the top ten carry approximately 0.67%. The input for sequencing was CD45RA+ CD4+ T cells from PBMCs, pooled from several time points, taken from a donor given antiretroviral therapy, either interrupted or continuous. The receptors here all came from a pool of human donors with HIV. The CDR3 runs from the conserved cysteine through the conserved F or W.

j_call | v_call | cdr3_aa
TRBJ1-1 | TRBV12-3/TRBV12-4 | CASSLGQGGGAFF
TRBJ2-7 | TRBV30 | CAWSFEGEQYF
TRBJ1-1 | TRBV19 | CASKTGGAGTEAFF
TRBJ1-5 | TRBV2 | CASSERGTFFQPQHF
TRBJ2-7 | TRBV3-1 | CASSQRGARSEQYF
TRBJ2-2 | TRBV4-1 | CASSQFEAGGGELFF
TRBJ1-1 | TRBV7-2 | CASSRRTGENEAFF
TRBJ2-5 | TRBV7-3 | CASSLTGAPETQYF
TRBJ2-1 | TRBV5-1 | CASSLEITYNEQFF
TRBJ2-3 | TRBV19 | CATSSGDTDTQYF
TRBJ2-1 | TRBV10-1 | CASRQPHGGSEQYNEQFF
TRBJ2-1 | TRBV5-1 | CASRVGTGRSEQFF
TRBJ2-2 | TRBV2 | CASSQEASYTGELFF
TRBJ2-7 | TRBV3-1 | CASSQEGGGARSGEQYF
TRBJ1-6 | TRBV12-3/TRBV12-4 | CASIHSSPLHF
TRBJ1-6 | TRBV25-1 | CASSESRGAANSPLHF
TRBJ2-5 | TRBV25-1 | CASKDPAGAQETQYF
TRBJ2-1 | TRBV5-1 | CASSPPRTVYNEQFF
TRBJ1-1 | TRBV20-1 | CSARMTAGERNTEAFF
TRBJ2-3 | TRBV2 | CASNQRGGSTDTQYF
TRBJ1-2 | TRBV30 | CACSTLSSYGYTF
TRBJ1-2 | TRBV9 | CASSERDTSRGYTF
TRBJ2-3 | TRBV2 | CASSRTLRDTQYF
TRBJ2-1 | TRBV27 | CASSLGGVSYNEQFF
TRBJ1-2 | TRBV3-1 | CASSLDRVVGYTF
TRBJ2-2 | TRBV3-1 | CASSQDRARGTGELFF
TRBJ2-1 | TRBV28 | CASTLTSGGAFNEQFF
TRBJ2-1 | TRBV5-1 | CASSFNDEQFF
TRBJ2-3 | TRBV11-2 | CASSFDFTDTQYF
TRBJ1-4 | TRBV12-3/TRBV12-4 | CASTDGLHNEKLFF
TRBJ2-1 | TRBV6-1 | CASSEVRAGEKQFF
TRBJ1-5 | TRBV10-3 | CAISHGDPQPQHF
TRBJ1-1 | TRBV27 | CASSFRPGQEAFF
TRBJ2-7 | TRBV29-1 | CSVVQGTGYREQYF
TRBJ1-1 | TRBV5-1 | CASSFNTGQGMTEAFF
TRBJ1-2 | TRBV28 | CASSRQGTYGYTF
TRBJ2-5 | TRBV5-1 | CASNQDRAEGAQYF
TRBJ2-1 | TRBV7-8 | CASSLLGGQVNEQFF
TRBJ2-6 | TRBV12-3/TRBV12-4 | CASTLRQAGANVLTF
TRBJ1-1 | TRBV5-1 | CASSLETGGVAEAFF
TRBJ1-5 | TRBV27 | CASSGGWYNQPQHF
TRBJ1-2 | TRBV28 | CASSSETGGYGYTF
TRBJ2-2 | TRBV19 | CASSIWVTSSTGELFF
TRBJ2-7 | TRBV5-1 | CASSLRTSGPYEQYF
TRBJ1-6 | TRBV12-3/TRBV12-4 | CASSSRDRDNSPLHF
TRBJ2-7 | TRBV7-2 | CASSFGRAHEQYF
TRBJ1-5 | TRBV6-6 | CASSSLPQGTRLNQPQHF
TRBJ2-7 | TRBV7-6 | CASSGRDRVPYEQYF
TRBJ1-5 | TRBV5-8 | CASSVGTAVNQPQHF
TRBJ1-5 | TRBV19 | CASSILSASNQPQHF
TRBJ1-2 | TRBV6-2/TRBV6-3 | CASSSGGAAGTYGYTF
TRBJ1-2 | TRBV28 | CASSLSTLPYGYTF
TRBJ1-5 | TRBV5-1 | CASSEGQGAQPQHF
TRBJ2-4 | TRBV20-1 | CSAPGITKNIQYF
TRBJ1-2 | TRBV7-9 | CASSESAMGKDGYTF
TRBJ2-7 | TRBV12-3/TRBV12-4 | CASSLGGTEWYF
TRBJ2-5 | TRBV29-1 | CSAGPETQYF